Listed below are T cell receptor beta chains from one sample, sequenced in a study of cytomegalovirus exposure and HLA in healthy donors. Repertoires were generated with immunoSEQ multiplex PCR, while TCRdb's copy carries only in-frame clones and drops some. This table holds about 70,000 clones, approximately 68% found once. The source material was PBMCs. The origin of the receptors is a woman aged 30 to 39 in good health and CMV-seronegative. CDR3s include the opening cysteine and the closing phenylalanine or tryptophan. The order of the fields is V gene, D gene, clone size, J gene, CDR3 protein, CDR3 DNA. A D gene is named only where the DNA matches it firmly. Expanded clones are given a class, and other clones once, few, many or no size at all.

v_call: TRBV14; d_call: TRBD2; clone_size: -; j_call: TRBJ2-1; cdr3_aa: CASSRTSGSYNEQFF; cdr3_nt: TGTGCCAGCAGCCGGACTAGCGGGTCCTACAATGAGCAGTTCTTC
v_call: TRBV7-9; d_call: TRBD1; clone_size: once; j_call: TRBJ1-6; cdr3_aa: CASSKGGQENSPLHF; cdr3_nt: TGTGCCAGCAGCAAGGGGGGACAGGAGAATTCACCCCTCCACTTT
v_call: TRBV6-6; d_call: -; clone_size: -; j_call: TRBJ2-3; cdr3_aa: CASSPEADTQYF; cdr3_nt: TGTGCCAGCAGCCCCGAGGCAGATACGCAGTATTTT
v_call: TRBV5-1; d_call: -; clone_size: -; j_call: TRBJ1-5; cdr3_aa: CASRPGLSLQSNQPQHF; cdr3_nt: TGCGCCAGCAGACCGGGACTTAGCCTGCAGAGCAATCAGCCCCAGCATTTT
v_call: TRBV29-1; d_call: -; clone_size: few; j_call: TRBJ2-7; cdr3_aa: CSVEEQGVPHRQYF; cdr3_nt: TGCAGCGTTGAAGAACAGGGCGTCCCCCATAGGCAGTACTTC
v_call: TRBV7-8; d_call: -; clone_size: -; j_call: TRBJ2-7; cdr3_aa: CASSPSPGRGYEQYF; cdr3_nt: TGTGCCAGCAGCCCCTCCCCGGGGCGGGGCTACGAGCAGTACTTC
v_call: TRBV19; d_call: TRBD1; clone_size: -; j_call: TRBJ1-6; cdr3_aa: CASLGQGSSPLHF; cdr3_nt: TGTGCCAGCCTAGGACAGGGAAGTTCACCCCTCCACTTT
v_call: TRBV11-3; d_call: TRBD2; clone_size: -; j_call: TRBJ2-3; cdr3_aa: CASSKSGGGPDTQYF; cdr3_nt: TGTGCCAGCAGCAAGAGCGGGGGGGGCCCAGATACGCAGTATTTT
v_call: TRBV28; d_call: TRBD1; clone_size: -; j_call: TRBJ1-4; cdr3_aa: CASRSFRDRDLLEEKLFF; cdr3_nt: TGTGCCAGCAGGTCGTTTAGGGACAGGGATCTTCTGGAGGAAAAACTGTTTTTT
v_call: TRBV7-9; d_call: -; clone_size: -; j_call: TRBJ2-5; cdr3_aa: CASSLLSYETQYF; cdr3_nt: TGTGCCAGCAGCCTTTTGAGCTATGAGACCCAGTACTTC
v_call: TRBV30; d_call: -; clone_size: -; j_call: TRBJ2-3; cdr3_aa: CAWSHKMADTQYF; cdr3_nt: TGTGCCTGGAGCCACAAAATGGCAGATACGCAGTATTTT
v_call: TRBV2; d_call: -; clone_size: few; j_call: TRBJ1-6; cdr3_aa: CASRYREGSPLHF; cdr3_nt: TGTGCCAGCAGGTATAGGGAGGGTTCACCCCTCCACTTT
v_call: TRBV11-3; d_call: -; clone_size: -; j_call: TRBJ2-5; cdr3_aa: CASSLAGDRAQYF; cdr3_nt: TGTGCCAGCAGCTTAGCGGGGGATAGGGCCCAGTACTTC
v_call: TRBV19; d_call: -; clone_size: few; j_call: TRBJ1-1; cdr3_aa: CASSIGPGLNTEAFF; cdr3_nt: TGTGCCAGTAGTATAGGTCCAGGCTTGAACACTGAAGCTTTCTTT
v_call: TRBV28; d_call: -; clone_size: few; j_call: TRBJ1-3; cdr3_aa: CASHSSGNTIYF; cdr3_nt: TGTGCCAGCCACAGCTCTGGAAACACCATATATTTT
v_call: TRBV6-1; d_call: -; clone_size: -; j_call: TRBJ1-4; cdr3_aa: CASNRRRVDGEKLFF; cdr3_nt: TGTGCCAGCAACCGCCGCAGGGTCGATGGGGAAAAACTGTTTTTT
v_call: TRBV19; d_call: TRBD1; clone_size: once; j_call: TRBJ1-1; cdr3_aa: CASSSGQGRRKNTEAFF; cdr3_nt: TGTGCCAGTAGTTCCGGACAGGGAAGGAGGAAGAACACTGAAGCTTTCTTT
v_call: TRBV5-6; d_call: -; clone_size: -; j_call: TRBJ1-5; cdr3_aa: CASSRTQDYSNQPQHF; cdr3_nt: TGTGCCAGCAGCCGGACACAAGATTATAGCAATCAGCCCCAGCATTTT
v_call: TRBV10-3; d_call: -; clone_size: once; j_call: TRBJ1-1; cdr3_aa: CAISEKEDTEAFF; cdr3_nt: TGTGCCATCAGTGAGAAGGAGGACACTGAAGCTTTCTTT
v_call: TRBV2; d_call: -; clone_size: -; j_call: TRBJ2-1; cdr3_aa: CASRVGMIGEGQFF; cdr3_nt: TGTGCCAGCCGGGTCGGAATGATTGGAGAGGGGCAGTTCTTC